This record concerns one T cell receptor (beta chain) sequence. Its antigen is unknown. The data stem from a study of Tregs in tolerant kidney transplant recipients. Study findings and constraints: Biological reproducibility was not directly addressed, but technical replication error appeared minimal. Few patients were studied, so findings need validation in larger groups.

Libraries were prepared by immunoSEQ multiplex PCR; TCRdb keeps only in-frame clonotypes and omits some of them. The sample has 120,000 or so clones, 85% to 95% seen once. Sequencing used CD4+ T cells from blood. This clonotype was sampled from a human donor in good health.

For the CDR3, the DNA is TGTGCCAGCAGTGAAGCTGGACTAGTTTTAGCAGATACGCAGTATTTT. It yields the protein CASSEAGLVLADTQYF. The rearrangement uses TRBV6-1 and TRBJ2-3, with 7 bases that match TRBD2. The CDR3 loop spans 16 amino acids. Looked up from germline, CDR1 is MNHNS and CDR2 is SASEGT. The V gene end was trimmed by 0 bases and the J gene end by 4 bases; junction bases not matched to a gene: 7.